Below, one T cell receptor beta chain is given with its context. The antigen is not known. The data are from a study of vaccination effects on CD4 cells after COVID-19. Notes on the study in general: Marked clonal contraction of infection- and vaccine-induced clones was seen late after vaccination. Few convalescent patients and no early post-infection timepoints were included in the study.

The assay was immunoSEQ multiplex PCR, and TCRdb's table has in-frame clones only and misses some. The table has around 60,000 clones, 55% to 85% seen once; the top ten hold around 1.3%. Expansion of antigen-specific CD4+ T cells with viral peptide pools was carried out by the ViraFEST assay before sequencing. Having been cultured for roughly 11 days, the cells underwent CD4+ T cell isolation. Participants got two doses of BNT162b2 or mRNA-1273 vaccine. Germline V CDR1 and CDR2: SNHLY, FYNNEI. There are 16 residues in the CDR3. J was trimmed by 2 bases and V by 6 bases; bases with no gene match: 6. The chain is built from TRBV2 and TRBJ2-2, with 10 bases that match TRBD2. The sequence was collected from a human donor who received a COVID-19 vaccine. The source was CD4+ T cells from PBMCs cultured with HCoV-229E spike peptides, collected after COVID-19 vaccination. The CDR3 sequence is CASSVSGGTNTGELFF. The CDR3 coding sequence is TGTGCCAGCAGCGTTAGCGGGGGGACTAACACCGGGGAGCTGTTTTTT.